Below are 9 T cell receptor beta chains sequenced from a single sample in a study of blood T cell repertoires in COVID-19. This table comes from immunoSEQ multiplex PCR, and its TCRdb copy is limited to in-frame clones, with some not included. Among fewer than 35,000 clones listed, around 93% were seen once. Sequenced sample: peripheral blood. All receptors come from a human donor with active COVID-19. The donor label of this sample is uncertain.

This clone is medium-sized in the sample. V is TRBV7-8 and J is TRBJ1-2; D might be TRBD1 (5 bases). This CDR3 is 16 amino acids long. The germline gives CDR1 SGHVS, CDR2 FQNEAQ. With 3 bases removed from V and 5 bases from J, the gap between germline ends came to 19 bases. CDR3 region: CASSLRRDFEGYGYTF. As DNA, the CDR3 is TGTGCCAGCAGCTTGCGGCGGGACTTTGAGGGGTATGGCTACACCTTC.

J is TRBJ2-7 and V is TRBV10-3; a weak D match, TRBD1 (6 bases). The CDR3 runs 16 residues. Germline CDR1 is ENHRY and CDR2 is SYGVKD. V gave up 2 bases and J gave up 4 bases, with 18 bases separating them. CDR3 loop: CAISEHHGTRGYEQYF. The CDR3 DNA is TGTGCCATCAGTGAGCACCATGGGACAAGGGGGTACGAGCAGTACTTC.

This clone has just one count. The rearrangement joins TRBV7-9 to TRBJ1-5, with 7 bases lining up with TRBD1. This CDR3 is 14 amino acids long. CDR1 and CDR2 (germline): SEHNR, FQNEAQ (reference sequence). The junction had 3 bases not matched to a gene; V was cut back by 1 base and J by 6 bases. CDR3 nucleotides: TGTGCCAGCAGCTTAGAAGGGGGCAGTCAGCCCCAGCATTTT. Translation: CASSLEGGSQPQHF.

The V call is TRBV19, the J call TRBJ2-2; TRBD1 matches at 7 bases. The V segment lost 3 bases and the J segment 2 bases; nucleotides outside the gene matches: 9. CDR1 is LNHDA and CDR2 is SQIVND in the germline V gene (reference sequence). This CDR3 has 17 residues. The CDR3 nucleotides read TGTGCCAGTAGTATCCAAGGACAGGCCTTTAACACCGGGGAGCTGTTTTTT. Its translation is CASSIQGQAFNTGELFF.

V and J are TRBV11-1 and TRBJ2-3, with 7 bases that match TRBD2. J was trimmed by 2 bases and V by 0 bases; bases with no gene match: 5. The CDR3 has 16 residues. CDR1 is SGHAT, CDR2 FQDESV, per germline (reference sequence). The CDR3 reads CASSLAGAGNTDTQYF. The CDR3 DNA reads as TGTGCCAGCAGCTTAGCTGGAGCGGGGAACACAGATACGCAGTATTTT. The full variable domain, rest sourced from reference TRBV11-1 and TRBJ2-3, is EAEVAQSPRYKITEKSQAVAFWCDPISGHATLYWYRQILGQGPELLVQFQDESVVDDSQLPKDRFSAERLKGVDSTLKIQPAELGDSAMYLCASSLAGAGNTDTQYFGPGTRLTVL.

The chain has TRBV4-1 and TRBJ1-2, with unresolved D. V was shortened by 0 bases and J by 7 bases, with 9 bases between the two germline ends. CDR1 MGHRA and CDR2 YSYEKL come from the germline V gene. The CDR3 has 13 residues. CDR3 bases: TGCGCCAGCAGCCAAGAGGGAGGCGTTGGCTACACCTTC. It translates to CASSQEGGVGYTF.

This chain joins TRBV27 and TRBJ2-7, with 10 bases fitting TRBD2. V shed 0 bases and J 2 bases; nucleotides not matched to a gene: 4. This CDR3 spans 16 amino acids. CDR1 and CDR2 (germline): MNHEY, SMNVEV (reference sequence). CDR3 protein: CASSLSVLAGAYEQYF. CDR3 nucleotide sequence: TGTGCCAGCAGTTTATCGGTCCTAGCGGGGGCCTACGAGCAGTACTTC.

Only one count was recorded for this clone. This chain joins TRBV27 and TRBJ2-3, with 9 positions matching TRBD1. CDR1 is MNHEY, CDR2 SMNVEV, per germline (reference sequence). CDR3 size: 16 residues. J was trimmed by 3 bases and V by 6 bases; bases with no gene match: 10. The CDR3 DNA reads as TGTGCCAGCAGCCCCGGGACAGGGCCTCGGACAGATACGCAGTATTTT. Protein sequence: CASSPGTGPRTDTQYF.

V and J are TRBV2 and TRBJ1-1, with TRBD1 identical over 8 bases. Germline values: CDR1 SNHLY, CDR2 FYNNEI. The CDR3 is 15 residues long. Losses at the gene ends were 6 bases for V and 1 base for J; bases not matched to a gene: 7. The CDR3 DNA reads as TGTGCCAGCAGGGGGGACAGGCCCGCGAACACTGAAGCTTTCTTT. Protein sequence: CASRGDRPANTEAFF.